This T cell receptor beta chain comes out of a study of T cell changes during pregnancy in multiple sclerosis. TCRdb's copy holds only in-frame clones and misses some; the assay was immunoSEQ multiplex PCR. The table includes about 80,000 clones, around nine tenths detected once. This clonotype originated in a female donor with multiple sclerosis, enrolled in a pregnancy study. Source: peripheral blood, taken before pregnancy.

The CDR3 protein is CASSRTGFYEQYF. The CDR3 DNA sequence: TGTGCCAGCAGCCGTACAGGGTTCTACGAGCAGTACTTC. The rearrangement links TRBV7-2 to TRBJ2-7; TRBD1 might be the D (6 bases). This CDR3 is built from 13 residues. Germline V CDR1 and CDR2: SGHTA, FQGNSA. V was cut by 5 bases and J by 3 bases, with 11 bases left in between.